Below, 21 T cell receptor beta chains from the same sample are listed, as sequenced in a study of response to subunit inactivated influenza vaccine. One entry per CDR3 protein results from TCRdb running MiXCR on the RT-PCR reads. This table has 150,000 to 200,000 distinct CDR3 sequences, approximately 12% appearing once. These sequences were also reported in another study, on T cells expressing NK-cell markers. That paper states: TCR beta cDNA was made by 5'RACE template switching with UMIs.

The sample was CD8+ T cells sorted from PBMCs, taken roughly 12 days after vaccination. Receptor source: a man between 45 and 60 years old who received an inactivated influenza vaccine.

This chain links TRBV12-3 or TRBV12-4 with TRBJ2-7, with D perhaps matching TRBD1 (5 bases). This CDR3 comprises 13 residues. The V gene lost 5 bases and the J gene lost 2 bases, with 10 bases spanning the gap. The chain's CDR3 is CASSAGYPYEQYF. The CDR3 nucleotides read TGTGCCAGCAGTGCAGGGTATCCCTACGAGCAGTACTTC.

The CDR3, as DNA: TGTGCCTGGAGTGTAGGGACTAGCGGTAACTCCTACGAGCAGTACTTC. This codes for CAWSVGTSGNSYEQYF. The chain carries TRBV30 and TRBJ2-7, with 11 bases identical to TRBD2. Germline V lookup: CDR1 GTSNPN, CDR2 SVGIG (reference sequence). V lost 0 bases and J lost 0; bases outside the gene matches: 4. The CDR3 runs 16 residues.

This clonotype appeared many times. The CDR3 bases are TGTGCCAGCAGCGAGAGACCTGTGTACACCATATATTTT. Translated: CASSERPVYTIYF. This chain joins TRBV11-2 and TRBJ1-3; D gene ambiguous. V gave up 5 bases and J gave up 8 bases, with 13 bases separating them. CDR1 and CDR2 from the germline V gene are SGHAT and FQNNGV. This CDR3 is built from 13 residues.

There are a few counts of this clonotype. The genes are TRBV5-6 and TRBJ2-3; tentative D call: TRBD2 (6 bases). Trimming took 4 bases from V and 4 from J, leaving 19 bases between them. The germline CDR1 and CDR2 sequences are SGHDT and YYEEEE. The CDR3 totals 16 residues. CDR3 coding DNA: TGTGCCAGCAGCGACTTAATAATTGGGACTTCAGATACGCAGTATTTT. Its translation: CASSDLIIGTSDTQYF.

This chain uses TRBV7-6 with TRBJ2-7; possibly TRBD1 or TRBD2 for D (6 bases each). The germline V gene has CDR1 SGHVS and CDR2 FNYEAQ. V shed 5 bases and J shed 2 bases, with 13 bases lying between them. CDR3 length: 14 residues. The CDR3 region has the DNA TGTGCCAGCAGCCCCCCCGGGGGCCCCTACGAGCAGTACTTC. Translating it yields CASSPPGGPYEQYF.

The sample holds a few counts of this clonotype. This rearrangement joins TRBV7-8 to TRBJ2-7, with 7 bases matching TRBD2. Germline V gives CDR1 SGHVS, CDR2 FQNEAQ. The J segment lost 1 base and the V segment lost 1 base, leaving 7 bases of the junction unmatched. The CDR3 runs to 16 residues. The CDR3 reads CASSLESGGRSYEQYF. CDR3 DNA sequence: TGTGCCAGCAGCTTAGAGTCGGGCGGGAGATCCTACGAGCAGTACTTC.

This clonotype was seen a handful of times. The rearrangement uses TRBV2 and TRBJ1-2, with TRBD1 as a possible D gene (5 bases). Germline V gene sequence: CDR1 SNHLY, CDR2 FYNNEI. The V and J ends lost 1 base and 1 base respectively, with 13 bases between them. The CDR3 totals 16 residues. Written as DNA, the CDR3 is TGTGCCAGCAGTGAAGGGGGGAACATATATAACTATGGCTACACCTTC. This encodes CASSEGGNIYNYGYTF.

This chain connects TRBV10-3 to TRBJ2-5; 9 bases are a match to TRBD1. The CDR3 loop spans 15 amino acids. The germline V gene encodes CDR1 ENHRY and CDR2 SYGVKD. V shed 4 bases and J 5 bases; nucleotides not matched to a gene: 8. The CDR3 spells CAISGEQGAGETQYF. CDR3 nucleotides: TGTGCCATCAGTGGCGAACAGGGGGCGGGTGAGACCCAGTACTTC.

This clonotype was recorded at least ten times. This chain connects TRBV6-5 to TRBJ2-5, with a weak D call TRBD2 (6 bases). The V end lost 1 base, the J end lost 3 bases, and 15 bases lay between the germline ends. The CDR3 contains 16 residues. CDR1 is MNHEY and CDR2 is SVGAGI in the germline V gene. The DNA of the CDR3 is TGTGCCAGCAGTTACTTCTTCCGGGAGAATGAAGAGACCCAGTACTTC. Protein product: CASSYFFRENEETQYF.

This clonotype was observed a few times. The gene calls are TRBV15 and TRBJ2-5; weak D call: TRBD1 (6 bases). Germline values: CDR1 LNHNV, CDR2 YYDKDF (reference sequence). CDR3 length: 14 residues. The V end lost 0 bases, the J end lost 5 bases, and 10 bases lay between the germline ends. CDR3 protein: CATSREGRGETQYF. The CDR3 nucleotides are TGTGCCACCAGCAGAGAGGGCAGGGGTGAGACCCAGTACTTC.

The table lists this clonotype with many counts. The chain is built from TRBV7-6 and TRBJ2-1, with D tentatively TRBD2 (6 bases). The CDR3 is 17 amino acids. V dropped 2 bases and J dropped 0 bases, with 14 bases sitting between them. CDR1 and CDR2 from the germline V gene are SGHVS and FNYEAQ. CDR3 DNA: TGTGCCAGCAGCTTACTCGTTAGCGGAAACTCCTACAATGAGCAGTTCTTC. Protein sequence: CASSLLVSGNSYNEQFF. The full variable domain, with the rest looked up from reference TRBV7-6 and TRBJ2-1, is GAGVSQSPRYKVTKRGQDVALRCDPISGHVSLYWYRQALGQGPEFLTYFNYEAQQDKSGLPNDRFSAERPEGSISTLTIQRTEQRDSAMYRCASSLLVSGNSYNEQFFGPGTRLTVL.

V gene TRBV7-2 combines with J gene TRBJ1-3; D is undetermined. CDR3 length: 15 residues. The V end was cut by 1 base, the J end by 3 bases, with 10 bases between. CDR1 is SGHTA, CDR2 FQGNSA, per germline. CDR3 in DNA: TGTGCCAGCAGCTTAGATGGATCCCATGGAAACACCATATATTTT. Residues: CASSLDGSHGNTIYF.

The chain couples TRBV27 to TRBJ2-1; 7 nucleotides align to TRBD1. Germline CDR1 reads MNHEY; CDR2 reads SMNVEV (reference sequence). The CDR3 covers 13 residues. After removal of 8 bases from V and 4 bases from J, the junction contained 5 bases not matched to a gene. The CDR3 is CASGTDSYNEQFF. CDR3 nucleotide sequence: TGTGCCAGCGGGACAGATTCTTACAATGAGCAGTTCTTC.

This clonotype was seen more than once but under ten times. The chain recombines TRBV4-3 with TRBJ2-3, with D tentatively TRBD2 (5 bases). Germline V gene data show CDR1 as LGHNA and CDR2 as YSLEER. There are 16 residues in the CDR3. Deletions cut 5 bases from V and 0 bases from J, with 15 bases between. CDR3 protein: CASSFNGIGSTDTQYF. In DNA, the CDR3 is TGCGCCAGCAGCTTCAACGGGATTGGAAGCACAGATACGCAGTATTTT.

This clonotype was seen only a few times. The chain employs TRBV6-2 or TRBV6-3 and TRBJ2-7; TRBD1 is a possible D gene (6 bases). This CDR3 spans 12 amino acids. The V and J ends lost 10 bases and 3 bases respectively, with 13 bases between them. Germline V gives CDR1 MNHEY, CDR2 SVGEGT. In nucleotides, the CDR3 is TGTGCCACAAAACAGGGCGGCTACGAGCAGTACTTC. Translating gives CATKQGGYEQYF.

This clonotype was seen at least ten times. This chain links TRBV29-1 with TRBJ1-2; 10 positions agree with TRBD1. This CDR3 has 11 amino acids. CDR1 and CDR2 (germline): SQVTM, ANQGSEA. The J segment lost 5 bases and the V segment lost 6 bases, leaving 0 bases of the junction unmatched. The DNA for the CDR3 is TGCAGCGTGGGACAGGGGTATGGCTACACCTTC. As protein: CSVGQGYGYTF. Full variable domain (missing parts from reference TRBV29-1 and TRBJ1-2): SAVISQKPSRDICQRGTSLTIQCQVDSQVTMMFWYRQQPGQSLTLIATANQGSEATYESGFVIDKFPISRPNLTFSTLTVSNMSPEDSSIYLCSVGQGYGYTFGSGTRLTVV.

The chain employs TRBV29-1 and TRBJ2-1; TRBD1 matches at 8 bases. The trim removed 4 bases at V and 2 bases at J, leaving 7 bases unmatched. The CDR3 spans 15 residues. The germline CDR1 and CDR2 sequences are SQVTM and ANQGSEA. The chain's CDR3 is CSVARQGRPYNEQFF. CDR3 sequence (DNA): TGCAGCGTTGCCAGACAGGGGCGACCCTACAATGAGCAGTTCTTC.

This clonotype was counted a few times. The chain employs TRBV7-9 and TRBJ1-2; 8 bases line up with TRBD1. Germline-derived CDR1 and CDR2 are SEHNR and FQNEAQ (reference sequence). This CDR3 has 15 residues. The V gene end was trimmed by 1 base and the J gene end by 3 bases; junction bases not matched to a gene: 4. The CDR3 DNA sequence: TGTGCCAGCAGCTTAGGACAGGGGAGCGACTATGGCTACACCTTC. It codes for CASSLGQGSDYGYTF.

This clonotype was counted ten times or more. The rearrangement links TRBV7-8 to TRBJ2-3; TRBD1 matches at 9 bases. Trimming removed 4 bases from V and 0 bases from J; junction bases left unmatched: 5. The CDR3 is 16 residues long. CDR1 is SGHVS and CDR2 is FQNEAQ in the germline V gene. The CDR3 DNA sequence: TGTGCCAGCAGCTCGGACAGGGGCGCTAGCACAGATACGCAGTATTTT. The encoded protein is CASSSDRGASTDTQYF.

The gene calls are TRBV7-9 and TRBJ1-5; D remains ambiguous. The germline V gene has CDR1 SEHNR and CDR2 FQNEAQ (reference sequence). V was trimmed by 4 bases and J by 5 bases, leaving 6 bases between them. This CDR3 is 12 amino acids long. The CDR3 is CASSSSDQPQHF. CDR3 DNA: TGTGCCAGCAGCTCCAGCGATCAGCCCCAGCATTTT.

This rearrangement joins TRBV7-6 to TRBJ2-2; tentative D call: TRBD2 (5 bases). Trimming shortened V by 5 bases and J by 6 bases, and 7 bases separated the two germline ends. CDR3 length equals 12 residues. Germline lookup yields CDR1 SGHVS and CDR2 FNYEAQ. CDR3 region: CASSVGAGELFF. The CDR3 DNA reads as TGTGCCAGCAGCGTGGGAGCCGGGGAGCTGTTTTTT.